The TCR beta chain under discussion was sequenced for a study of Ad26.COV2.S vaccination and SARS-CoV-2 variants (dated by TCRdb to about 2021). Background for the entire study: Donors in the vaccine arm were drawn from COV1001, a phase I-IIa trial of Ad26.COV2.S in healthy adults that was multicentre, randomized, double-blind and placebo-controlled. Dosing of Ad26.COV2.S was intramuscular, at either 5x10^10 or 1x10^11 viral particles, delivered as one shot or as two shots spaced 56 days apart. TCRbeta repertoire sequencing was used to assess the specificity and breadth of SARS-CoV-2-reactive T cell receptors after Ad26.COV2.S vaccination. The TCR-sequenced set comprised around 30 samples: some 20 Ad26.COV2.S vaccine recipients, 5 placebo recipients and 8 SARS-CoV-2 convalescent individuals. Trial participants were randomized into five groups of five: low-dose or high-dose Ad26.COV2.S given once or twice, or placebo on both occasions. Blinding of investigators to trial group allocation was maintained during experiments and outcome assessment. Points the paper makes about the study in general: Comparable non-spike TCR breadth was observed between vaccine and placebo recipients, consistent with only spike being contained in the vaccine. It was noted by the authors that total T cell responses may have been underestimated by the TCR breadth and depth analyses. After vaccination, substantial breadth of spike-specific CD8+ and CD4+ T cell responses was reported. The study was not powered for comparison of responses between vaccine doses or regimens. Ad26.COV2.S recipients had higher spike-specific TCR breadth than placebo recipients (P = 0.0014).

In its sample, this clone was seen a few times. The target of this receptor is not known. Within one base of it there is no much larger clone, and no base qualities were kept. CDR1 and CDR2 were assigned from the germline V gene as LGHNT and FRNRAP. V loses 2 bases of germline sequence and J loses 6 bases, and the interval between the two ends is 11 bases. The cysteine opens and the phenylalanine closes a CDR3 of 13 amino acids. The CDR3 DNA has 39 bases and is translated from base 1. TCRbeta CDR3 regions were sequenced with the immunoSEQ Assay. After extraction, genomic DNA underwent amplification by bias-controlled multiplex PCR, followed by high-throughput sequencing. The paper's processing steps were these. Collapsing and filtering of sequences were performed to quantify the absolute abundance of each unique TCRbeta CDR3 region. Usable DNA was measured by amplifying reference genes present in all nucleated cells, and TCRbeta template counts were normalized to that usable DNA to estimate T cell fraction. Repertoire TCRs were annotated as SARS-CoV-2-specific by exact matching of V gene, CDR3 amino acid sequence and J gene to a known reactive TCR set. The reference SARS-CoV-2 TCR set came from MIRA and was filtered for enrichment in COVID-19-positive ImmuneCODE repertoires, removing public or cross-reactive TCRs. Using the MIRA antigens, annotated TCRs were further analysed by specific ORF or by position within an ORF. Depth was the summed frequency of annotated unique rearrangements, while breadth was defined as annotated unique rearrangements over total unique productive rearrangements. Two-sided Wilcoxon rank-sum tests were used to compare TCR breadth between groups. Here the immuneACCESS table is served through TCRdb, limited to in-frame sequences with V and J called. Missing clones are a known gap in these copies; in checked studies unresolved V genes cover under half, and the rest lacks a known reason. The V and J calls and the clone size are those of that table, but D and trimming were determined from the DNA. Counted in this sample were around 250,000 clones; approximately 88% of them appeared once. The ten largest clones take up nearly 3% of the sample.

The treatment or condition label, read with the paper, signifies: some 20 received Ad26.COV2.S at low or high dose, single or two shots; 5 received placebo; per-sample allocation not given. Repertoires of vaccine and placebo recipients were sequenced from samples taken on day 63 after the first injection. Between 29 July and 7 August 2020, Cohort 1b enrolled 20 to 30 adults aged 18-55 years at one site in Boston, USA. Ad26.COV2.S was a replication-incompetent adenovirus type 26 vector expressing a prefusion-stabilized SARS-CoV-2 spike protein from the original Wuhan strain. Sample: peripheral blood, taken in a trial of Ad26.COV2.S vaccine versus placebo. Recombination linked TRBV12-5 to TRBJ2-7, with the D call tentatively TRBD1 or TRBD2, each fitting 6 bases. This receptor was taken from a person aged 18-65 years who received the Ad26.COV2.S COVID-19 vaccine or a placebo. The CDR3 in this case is CASGLYRGREQYF. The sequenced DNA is TGTGCTAGTGGTTTGTACCGGGGGCGCGAGCAGTACTTC.